This T cell receptor (beta chain) was recorded in a study of early T cells in non-severe SARS-CoV-2 infection. Germline V CDR1 and CDR2: GTSNPN, SVGIG (reference sequence). This CDR3 spans 14 amino acids. Trimming shortened V by 2 bases and J by 4 bases, and 13 bases separated the two germline ends. TCRdb redid the calling of the 5' RACE reads with MiXCR, one entry per CDR3 protein. The data show around 28,000 distinct CDR3 sequences, about 4% seen once. This clonotype was observed a few times. This chain uses TRBV30 with TRBJ2-3, with D hard to call. The origin of this receptor is an adult who was a healthcare worker with PCR-confirmed SARS-CoV-2 infection or an uninfected control (not recorded which). What was sequenced was whole blood. The CDR3 loop is CAWSPPPAADTQYF. DNA of the CDR3: TGTGCCTGGAGTCCGCCCCCAGCCGCAGATACGCAGTATTTT.